This T cell receptor (beta chain) appears in the sequencing data of a study of T-cell reconstitution after alpha-beta-depleted transplantation in children. Preparation of the TCRbeta library involved a method that used unique molecular identifiers. TCRdb re-called the PCR reads through MiXCR, storing one row per CDR3 protein. The table shows hundreds of thousands of distinct CDR3 sequences, with more than 9% occurring only once. This clonotype originated in a human donor who donated a stem cell graft to a child with acute myeloid leukemia. The material sequenced was PBMCs from the stem cell graft donor, taken from the stem cell graft.

CDR3 bases: TGTGCCAGCAGTTACTACCTAGCGGGATACAATGAGCAGTTCTTC. Its translation: CASSYYLAGYNEQFF. This chain joins TRBV27 and TRBJ2-1, with 9 bases lining up with TRBD2. The CDR3 has 15 amino acids. V was pared by 4 bases and J by 4 bases, with 5 bases of the junction left unmatched. The germline CDR1 and CDR2 sequences are MNHEY and SMNVEV (reference sequence).